The 22 T cell receptor beta chains reported below all come from one sample, sequenced in a study of shared clonotypes between healthy human individuals. Some clones are missing from TCRdb's copy, which holds only in-frame ones; the method was immunoSEQ multiplex PCR. The sample yields 800,000 or so clones, 90% to 97% seen once. Naive CD8 populations comprised CD45RO-negative cells positively selected for CCR7, excluding terminally differentiated effector memory CD45RA+ cells. The sample comprised naive CD8+ T cells sorted from blood. Receptor source: a man aged 30 to 45 in good health.

V usage is TRBV15 and J usage is TRBJ2-1; a weak D match, TRBD2 (6 bases). V was clipped by 2 bases and J by 0 bases, with 8 bases between them. Germline V gene sequence: CDR1 LNHNV, CDR2 YYDKDF (reference sequence). This CDR3 has 15 residues. The CDR3 DNA reads as TGTGCCACCAGCAGAATGACTAGCTCCTACAATGAGCAGTTCTTC. Translated, it gives CATSRMTSSYNEQFF.

This chain joins TRBV4-3 and TRBJ2-7, with D hard to call. The germline V and J ends were trimmed by 0 bases and 3 bases, with 18 bases remaining between them. There are 17 residues in the CDR3. In germline, CDR1 is LGHNA, CDR2 YSLEER. This CDR3 is CASSQETATQISYEQYF. In DNA, the CDR3 is TGCGCCAGCAGCCAAGAGACTGCGACCCAGATTAGCTACGAGCAGTACTTC.

The chain is built from TRBV5-5 and TRBJ2-3; TRBD2 might be the D (6 bases). Germline CDR1 reads SGHKS; CDR2 reads YYEKEE (reference sequence). The CDR3 has 16 amino acids. Trimming took 0 bases from V and 6 from J, leaving 17 bases between them. The CDR3 DNA reads TGTGCCAGCAGCTTGGATCCGGGACTCACAAGGGATACGCAGTATTTT. This codes for CASSLDPGLTRDTQYF.

The rearrangement links TRBV7-9 to TRBJ2-1; 7 bases agree with TRBD2. Germline lookup yields CDR1 SEHNR and CDR2 FQNEAQ (reference sequence). The ends lost 5 bases at V and 7 bases at J; junction bases unmatched: 14. The CDR3 runs 16 residues. The CDR3 here is CASSLPTAGAGNEQFF. In nucleotides, the CDR3 is TGTGCCAGCAGCCTCCCCACGGCGGGAGCCGGGAATGAGCAGTTCTTC.

Concerning this clone: The sample carries other DNA sequences with the same CDR3. The chain has TRBV6-5 and TRBJ2-1, with 8 bases that match TRBD1. V lost 10 bases and J lost 8; bases outside the gene matches: 4. The CDR3 extends over 11 amino acids. Germline lookup yields CDR1 MNHEY and CDR2 SVGAGI. CDR3 in amino acids: CATTGGYEQFF. In nucleotides, the CDR3 is TGTGCCACCACAGGGGGGTATGAGCAGTTCTTC.

The chain recombines TRBV2 with TRBJ2-3; 9 bases are shared with TRBD2. The length of the CDR3 is 13 residues. V gave up 10 bases and J gave up 4 bases; unmatched junction bases: 6. The germline CDR1 and CDR2 sequences are SNHLY and FYNNEI. CDR3 nucleotides: TGTGCCACCCGGCGGGAGGGCGCAGATACGCAGTATTTT. This gives the protein CATRREGADTQYF.

The rearrangement joins TRBV7-9 to TRBJ2-1, with D hard to call. V was shortened by 1 base and J by 5 bases, with 6 bases between the two germline ends. Per germline, CDR1 SEHNR and CDR2 FQNEAQ (reference sequence). CDR3 length: 13 residues. The CDR3 sequence is CASSLVTNNEQFF. CDR3 nucleotide sequence: TGTGCCAGCAGCTTAGTTACTAACAATGAGCAGTTCTTC.

V is TRBV10-2 and J is TRBJ2-5, with D perhaps matching TRBD2 (5 bases). The CDR3 runs to 14 residues. Trimming took 3 bases from V and 5 from J, leaving 13 bases between them. CDR1 and CDR2 from the germline V gene are WSHSY and SAAADI. In nucleotides, the CDR3 is TGCGCCAGCAGTGAAATGTTGTTAGCGGAGACCCAGTACTTC. This translates into CASSEMLLAETQYF.

The chain employs TRBV5-8 and TRBJ1-1; tentatively, D is TRBD1 (6 bases). CDR3 length: 15 residues. Germline assignment: CDR1 SGHTS and CDR2 YDEGEE. V lost 1 base and J lost 3, with 13 bases in between. This CDR3 reads CASSLIPTGDTEAFF. CDR3 nucleotides: TGTGCCAGCAGCTTGATCCCGACAGGTGACACTGAAGCTTTCTTT.

J is TRBJ2-3 and V is TRBV27, with D hard to call. Germline V CDR1 and CDR2: MNHEY, SMNVEV (reference sequence). V lost 4 bases and J 3 bases, leaving 17 bases between the germline ends. The CDR3 has 16 residues. CDR3 protein: CASSSFSGDGTDTQYF. The CDR3 DNA sequence: TGTGCCAGCAGTTCCTTTTCAGGAGATGGAACAGATACGCAGTATTTT.

V and J are TRBV6-1 and TRBJ2-7; maybe TRBD1 (6 bases). The CDR3 contains 12 residues. Germline lookup yields CDR1 MNHNS and CDR2 SASEGT. V lost 10 bases and J 4 bases, leaving 14 bases between the germline ends. The CDR3 DNA reads TGTGCCACCACAGGGTTCGGGTACGAGCAGTACTTC. Translated: CATTGFGYEQYF.

The J gene is TRBJ2-1, the V gene TRBV7-3; D might be TRBD1 (6 bases). Germline V gene lookup returns CDR1 SGHTA and CDR2 FQGTGA. This CDR3 has 16 residues. Trimming cost V 5 bases and J 3 bases, with 17 bases left between them. The chain's CDR3 is CASSLAGGLLYNEQFF. The CDR3 region has the DNA TGTGCCAGCAGCCTCGCTGGGGGCCTACTCTACAATGAGCAGTTCTTC.

The chain links TRBV28 to TRBJ1-2; D call uncertain. V was cut by 6 bases and J by 3 bases, with 11 bases left in between. The CDR3 covers 13 residues. Germline V CDR1 and CDR2: MDHEN, SYDVKM. This CDR3 is CASRDGGDYGYTF. CDR3 DNA sequence: TGTGCCAGCAGGGACGGAGGAGACTATGGCTACACCTTC.

The chain joins TRBV6-1 to TRBJ2-7; 12 bases are shared with TRBD2. V lost 2 bases, J lost 6 bases, and 2 bases stayed unmatched. This CDR3 comprises 14 residues. Germline CDR1 is MNHNS and CDR2 is SASEGT. In nucleotides, the CDR3 is TGTGCCAGCAGTGAAACTAGCGGGAGGACCGAGCAGTACTTC. Amino acids: CASSETSGRTEQYF.

The J gene is TRBJ2-5, the V gene TRBV7-9, with TRBD1 as a possible D gene (5 bases). Trimming stripped 7 bases from V and 4 bases from J, with 16 bases between. The CDR3 consists of 14 residues. The V gene's germline CDR1 is SEHNR and CDR2 FQNEAQ (reference sequence). The CDR3 sequence: CASTSRGSGETQYF. CDR3 coding DNA: TGTGCCAGCACAAGTAGGGGCTCAGGAGAGACCCAGTACTTC. Combining the CDR3 with reference TRBV7-9 and TRBJ2-5 gives the whole variable domain DTGVSQNPRHKITKRGQNVTFRCDPISEHNRLYWYRQTLGQGPEFLTYFQNEAQLEKSRLLSDRFSAERPKGSFSTLEIQRTEQGDSAMYLCASTSRGSGETQYFGPGTRLLVL.

The chain couples TRBV27 to TRBJ2-7; 7 positions agree with TRBD1. V lost 6 bases, J lost 2 bases, and 10 bases stayed unmatched. This CDR3 spans 15 amino acids. Germline CDR1 is MNHEY and CDR2 is SMNVEV (reference sequence). CDR3 region: CASRGYRDRAYEQYF. The CDR3 DNA sequence: TGTGCCAGCAGAGGGTACCGGGACAGAGCCTACGAGCAGTACTTC.

This clone was counted a few times. This sequence may be a read error, since a much larger clone differs from it by one base. The chain joins TRBV13 to TRBJ2-3; D is unclear. V was clipped by 4 bases and J by 2 bases, with 1 base between them. The CDR3 is 11 amino acids. CDR1 is PRHDT and CDR2 is FYEKMQ in the germline V gene (reference sequence). The CDR3 bases are TGTGCCAGCAGCTACACAGATACGCAGTATTTT. Translation: CASSYTDTQYF.

This chain connects TRBV11-2 to TRBJ2-2; the D gene is possibly TRBD2 (5 bases). The CDR3 contains 16 residues. The V gene lost 6 bases and the J gene lost 0 bases, with 14 bases spanning the gap. Germline loops: CDR1 SGHAT, CDR2 FQNNGV. The CDR3 region is CASREELGSNTGELFF. In nucleotides, the CDR3 is TGTGCCAGCAGGGAGGAGCTGGGTTCGAACACCGGGGAGCTGTTTTTT.

The chain combines TRBV9 with TRBJ2-2; D is ambiguous. The CDR3 loop spans 14 amino acids. Germline V lookup: CDR1 SGDLS, CDR2 YYNGEE. Trimming removed 4 bases at V and 1 base at J, with 8 bases between. The CDR3 spells CASSPWGNTGELFF. CDR3 nucleotide sequence: TGTGCCAGCAGCCCTTGGGGGAACACCGGGGAGCTGTTTTTT.

The V gene is TRBV28, the J gene TRBJ2-1; D call uncertain. Trimming shortened V by 5 bases and J by 15 bases, and 20 bases separated the two germline ends. Germline V gene sequence: CDR1 MDHEN, CDR2 SYDVKM. The CDR3 sequence is 13 residues long. CDR3 nucleotide sequence: TGTGCCAGCAGTCCGTGGTACTTCGCCCGGCGGTTCTTC. Translating gives CASSPWYFARRFF.

The chain recombines TRBV5-8 with TRBJ2-1; 8 positions agree with TRBD2. Germline lookup yields CDR1 SGHTS and CDR2 YDEGEE. The V segment lost 0 bases and the J segment 3 bases; nucleotides outside the gene matches: 2. CDR3 length: 15 residues. For the CDR3, the DNA is TGTGCCAGCAGCTTGGCTAGCGGGTACTACAATGAGCAGTTCTTC. Protein product: CASSLASGYYNEQFF.

V and J are TRBV10-3 and TRBJ2-1, with 10 bases matching TRBD1. CDR1 and CDR2 from the germline V gene are ENHRY and SYGVKD. The V segment lost 5 bases and the J segment 4 bases; nucleotides outside the gene matches: 5. This CDR3 has 15 amino acids. DNA of the CDR3: TGTGCCATCAGTCCCCGGGACAGGGGATACAATGAGCAGTTCTTC. It codes for CAISPRDRGYNEQFF.